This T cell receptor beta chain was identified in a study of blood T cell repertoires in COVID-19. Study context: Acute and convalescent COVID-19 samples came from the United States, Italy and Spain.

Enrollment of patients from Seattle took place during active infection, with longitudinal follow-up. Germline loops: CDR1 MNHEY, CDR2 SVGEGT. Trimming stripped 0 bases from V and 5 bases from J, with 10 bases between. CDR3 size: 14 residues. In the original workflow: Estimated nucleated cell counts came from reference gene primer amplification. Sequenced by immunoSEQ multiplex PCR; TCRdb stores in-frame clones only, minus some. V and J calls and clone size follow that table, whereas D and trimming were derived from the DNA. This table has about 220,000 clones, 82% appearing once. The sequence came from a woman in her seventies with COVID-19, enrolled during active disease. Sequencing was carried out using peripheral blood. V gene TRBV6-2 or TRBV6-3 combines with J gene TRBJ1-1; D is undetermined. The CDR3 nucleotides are TGTGCCAGCAGTTACTCTCATCGAGGAACTGAAGCTTTCTTT. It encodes CASSYSHRGTEAFF.